The next 32 T cell receptor beta chains were all read from a single sample in a study of blood T cells in healthy people across ages. Then a second PCR, running roughly 7 to 11 cycles, was carried out with a sample-barcoded 5' primer and a J-beta primer mix. MiXCR, run by TCRdb on the 5' RACE reads, gives a single entry per CDR3 protein. The data contain approximately 800,000 distinct CDR3 sequences, 55% to 65% of them singletons. Sequencing was performed on blood. The source is a man aged 25-45 years in good health.

The CDR3: CASSETESSYEQYF. DNA of the CDR3: TGTGCCAGCAGCGAGACTGAATCTTCCTACGAGCAGTACTTC. The J gene is TRBJ2-7, the V gene TRBV28; no clear D gene. In germline, CDR1 is MDHEN, CDR2 SYDVKM. The CDR3 is 14 amino acids. V was trimmed by 6 bases and J by 1 base, leaving 13 bases between them.

This clonotype was seen more than once but under ten times. The chain links TRBV27 to TRBJ2-3; no clear D. From germline, CDR1 is MNHEY and CDR2 SMNVEV (reference sequence). The CDR3 is 14 residues long. V dropped 3 bases and J dropped 14 bases, with 21 bases sitting between them. The CDR3, as DNA: TGTGCCAGCAGTTTTTACTACCCCTCAGATCCCGCGTATTTT. Protein sequence: CASSFYYPSDPAYF.

The chain uses TRBV7-9 and TRBJ1-1; 7 bases agree with TRBD1. From germline, CDR1 is SEHNR and CDR2 FQNEAQ (reference sequence). The J segment lost 1 base and the V segment lost 7 bases, leaving 9 bases of the junction unmatched. The CDR3 totals 15 residues. Here the CDR3 reads CASTLPTGWNTEAFF. The CDR3 nucleotides are TGTGCCAGCACCCTGCCGACAGGGTGGAACACTGAAGCTTTCTTT.

This chain joins TRBV11-2 and TRBJ2-7; perhaps TRBD2 as D (6 bases). Trimming removed 0 bases at V and 3 bases at J, with 12 bases between. CDR3 length equals 15 residues. Germline lookup yields CDR1 SGHAT and CDR2 FQNNGV. CDR3 loop: CASSLDRTGLYEQYF. CDR3 nucleotide sequence: TGTGCCAGCAGCTTAGATCGCACGGGACTCTACGAGCAGTACTTC.

The rearrangement uses TRBV2 and TRBJ1-2; TRBD1 might be the D (5 bases). V was clipped by 4 bases and J by 4 bases, with 13 bases between them. Looked up from germline, CDR1 is SNHLY and CDR2 is FYNNEI. The CDR3 is 14 residues long. CDR3 sequence reads: CASSGEGRAYGYTF. In DNA form, the CDR3 reads TGTGCCAGCAGTGGTGAGGGCAGGGCCTATGGCTACACCTTC.

The table lists this clonotype with many counts. V gene TRBV25-1 combines with J gene TRBJ1-1; D uncertain. The CDR3 runs 13 residues. The germline V gene has CDR1 MGHDK and CDR2 SYGVNS. Trimming took off 3 bases at V and 4 bases at J, with 9 bases between the two ends. The CDR3 reads CASSDLRFTEAFF. CDR3 DNA sequence: TGTGCCAGCAGTGATCTCCGATTCACTGAAGCTTTCTTT. Full variable domain (missing parts from reference TRBV25-1 and TRBJ1-1): EADIYQTPRYLVIGTGKKITLECSQTMGHDKMYWYQQDPGMELHLIHYSYGVNSTEKGDLSSESTVSRIRTEHFPLTLESARPSHTSQYLCASSDLRFTEAFFGQGTRLTVV.

The chain recombines TRBV7-2 with TRBJ2-1, with a weak D call TRBD1 (5 bases). This CDR3 contains 15 residues. The germline V gene encodes CDR1 SGHTA and CDR2 FQGNSA. With 6 bases removed from V and 5 bases from J, the gap between germline ends came to 17 bases. The CDR3 loop is CASRRGRVGNNEQFF. The CDR3 DNA sequence: TGTGCCAGCAGAAGGGGAAGGGTAGGTAACAATGAGCAGTTCTTC.

The chain recombines TRBV28 with TRBJ2-7, with D possibly being TRBD1 or TRBD2 (5 bases each). Germline CDR1 and CDR2: MDHEN and SYDVKM. The V end was cut by 5 bases, the J end by 0 bases, with 11 bases between. The CDR3 is 14 residues long. CDR3 nucleotides: TGTGCCAGCAGTGGCAGGGACGGCTCCTACGAGCAGTACTTC. Its protein product is CASSGRDGSYEQYF.

The rearrangement joins TRBV6-2 or TRBV6-3 to TRBJ2-1, with D perhaps matching TRBD1 (6 bases). Trimming cost V 2 bases and J 8 bases, with 10 bases left between them. The germline V gene has CDR1 MNHEY and CDR2 SVGEGT. The CDR3 is 13 amino acids. CDR3 DNA: TGTGCCAGCAGTTACATACAGGGATATGAGCAGTTCTTC. Translated, it gives CASSYIQGYEQFF.

This clonotype appeared a few times. The gene calls are TRBV29-1 and TRBJ2-2; D ambiguous. Looked up from germline, CDR1 is SQVTM and CDR2 is ANQGSEA. There are 14 residues in the CDR3. Trimming took 7 bases from V and 7 from J, leaving 19 bases between them. The CDR3 nucleotides read TGCAGCGGCAAAACGGGTCTCGGAGTCGGGGAGCTGTTTTTT. Protein sequence: CSGKTGLGVGELFF.

This clonotype appeared a few times. The genes are TRBV25-1 and TRBJ2-1; no reliable D call. CDR1 MGHDK and CDR2 SYGVNS come from the germline V gene. This CDR3 contains 15 residues. V was cut by 3 bases and J by 9 bases, with 18 bases left in between. In DNA, the CDR3 is TGTGCCAGCAGTGAGGGCACTGCCGGCGCGAGTGAGCAGTTCTTC. This sequence encodes CASSEGTAGASEQFF.

The J gene is TRBJ2-7, the V gene TRBV7-9; unclear D gene. The germline V and J ends were trimmed by 0 bases and 2 bases, with 11 bases remaining between them. This CDR3 comprises 15 residues. In germline, CDR1 is SEHNR, CDR2 FQNEAQ (reference sequence). The CDR3 nucleotides are TGTGCCAGCAGCTTAGCGCGTGGTGCCCCCTACGAGCAGTACTTC. Residues: CASSLARGAPYEQYF.

J is TRBJ2-5 and V is TRBV20-1; TRBD1 matches 11 bases. The germline V gene has CDR1 DFQATT and CDR2 SNEGSKA (reference sequence). This CDR3 has 14 residues. The ends lost 6 bases at V and 3 bases at J; junction bases unmatched: 6. This CDR3 is CSARDRGWEETQYF. In DNA form, the CDR3 reads TGCAGTGCGAGGGACAGGGGGTGGGAAGAGACCCAGTACTTC.

The rearrangement uses TRBV28 and TRBJ2-7; D call uncertain. The V gene lost 4 bases and the J gene lost 0 bases, with 16 bases spanning the gap. Germline V lookup: CDR1 MDHEN, CDR2 SYDVKM. There are 16 residues in the CDR3. The CDR3 DNA reads as TGTGCCAGCAGTTCGCTAAACTACGATCGCTCCTACGAGCAGTACTTC. Its translation: CASSSLNYDRSYEQYF.

The chain has TRBV7-9 and TRBJ2-1; D is ambiguous. Trimming took 3 bases from V and 8 from J, leaving 8 bases between them. Per germline, CDR1 SEHNR and CDR2 FQNEAQ (reference sequence). This CDR3 region has 12 residues. Here the CDR3 DNA reads TGTGCCAGCAGCTTCCAAGGGTATGAGCAGTTCTTC. Translated, it gives CASSFQGYEQFF.

The CDR3 protein is CASSQTTSGGADTQYF. Written as DNA, the CDR3 is TGCGCCAGCAGCCAGACGACTAGCGGGGGGGCAGATACGCAGTATTTT. The chain uses TRBV4-3 and TRBJ2-3, with 14 bases fitting TRBD2. V trimming: 3 bases; J trimming: 4 bases; junction bases outside the gene matches: 3. CDR1 LGHNA and CDR2 YSLEER come from the germline V gene. The CDR3 has 16 amino acids.

This clonotype was observed many times. The chain joins TRBV4-2 to TRBJ2-1; 13 nucleotides agree with TRBD2. The germline V gene encodes CDR1 LGHNA and CDR2 YNFKEQ. CDR3 size: 15 residues. Losses at the gene ends were 3 bases for V and 4 bases for J; bases not matched to a gene: 0. The CDR3, as DNA: TGTGCCAGCAGCCAGACTAGCGGGGGGTACAATGAGCAGTTCTTC. It specifies CASSQTSGGYNEQFF.

This clonotype turned up a few times. This chain uses TRBV6-2 or TRBV6-3 with TRBJ2-1, with 10 nucleotides matching TRBD2. The CDR3 loop spans 14 amino acids. Germline lookup yields CDR1 MNHEY and CDR2 SVGEGT. J gave up 3 bases and V 7 bases, and 3 bases lay outside the gene matches. CDR3 sequence: CASKERGGYNEQFF. The DNA of the CDR3 is TGTGCCAGCAAAGAGCGGGGGGGCTACAATGAGCAGTTCTTC.

The sample holds a few counts of this clonotype. The chain joins TRBV5-6 to TRBJ1-4; 7 nucleotides match TRBD1. This CDR3 region has 15 residues. CDR1 and CDR2 (germline): SGHDT, YYEEEE. V dropped 4 bases and J dropped 3; count of bases not matched to a gene: 6. CDR3 protein: CASSSKGAANEKLFF. The CDR3 nucleotides read TGTGCCAGCAGCAGCAAGGGGGCCGCTAATGAAAAACTGTTTTTT.

This sequence joins TRBV7-6 and TRBJ2-3, with 9 nucleotides matching TRBD2. Germline loops: CDR1 SGHVS, CDR2 FNYEAQ. This CDR3 spans 17 amino acids. The trim removed 5 bases at V and 6 bases at J, leaving 15 bases unmatched. The CDR3 DNA is TGTGCCAGCAGCATCCCTAGAGCGGGGGGCACCACCGATACGCAGTATTTT. Protein sequence: CASSIPRAGGTTDTQYF.

This clonotype was seen only a few times. The rearrangement joins TRBV29-1 to TRBJ2-1; no clear D. This CDR3 is built from 11 residues. Per germline, CDR1 SQVTM and CDR2 ANQGSEA. The CDR3 DNA follows: TGCACCGTCCTTATATTGAATGAGCAGTTCTTC. Its protein is CTVLILNEQFF.

The V and J genes are TRBV4-3 and TRBJ1-4; TRBD1 agrees at 8 bases. Trimming cost V 4 bases and J 12 bases; bases outside gene matches: 7. Germline V lookup: CDR1 LGHNA, CDR2 YSLEER. There are 13 residues in the CDR3. The CDR3 reads CASSPTGVGELFF. CDR3 nucleotides: TGCGCCAGCAGCCCGACAGGGGTTGGGGAACTGTTTTTT.

This sequence joins TRBV7-2 and TRBJ2-7, with 7 bases lining up with TRBD1. Germline CDR1 and CDR2: SGHTA and FQGNSA. The CDR3 is 13 residues long. Trimming took 5 bases from V and 6 from J; bases not matched to a gene: 7. CDR3 DNA sequence: TGTGCCAGCAGCGGCACAGGGGTGGGCGAGCAGTACTTC. Translating it yields CASSGTGVGEQYF.

The chain carries TRBV5-1 and TRBJ2-5; D is unclear. Between the trimmed V and J ends, which lost 5 bases and 4 bases, there was a span of 6 bases. The CDR3 is 11 amino acids. Germline V gene sequence: CDR1 SGHRS, CDR2 YFSETQ. CDR3 protein: CASRTSETQYF. For the CDR3, the DNA is TGCGCCAGCAGGACCTCAGAGACCCAGTACTTC. Full variable domain (rest looked up from reference TRBV5-1 and TRBJ2-5): KAGVTQTPRYLIKTRGQQVTLSCSPISGHRSVSWYQQTPGQGLQFLFEYFSETQRNKGNFPGRFSGRQFSNSRSEMNVSTLELGDSALYLCASRTSETQYFGPGTRLLVL.

The gene calls are TRBV3-1 and TRBJ2-7; D is ambiguous. Germline lookup yields CDR1 LGHDT and CDR2 YNNKEL (reference sequence). Between the trimmed V and J ends, which lost 4 bases and 0 bases, there was a span of 10 bases. This CDR3 contains 14 residues. CDR3 residues: CASSRQPSSYEQYF. CDR3 coding DNA: TGTGCCAGCAGCCGGCAGCCCAGCTCCTACGAGCAGTACTTC.

This chain connects TRBV20-1 to TRBJ2-3; D may be TRBD1 (5 bases). In germline, CDR1 is DFQATT, CDR2 SNEGSKA (reference sequence). The CDR3 spans 10 residues. The DNA of the CDR3 is TGCAGGGTCGACAGAGATACGCAGTATTTT. Translated: CRVDRDTQYF.

The V gene is TRBV7-9, the J gene TRBJ1-4; D gene ambiguous. The V and J ends lost 5 bases and 3 bases respectively, with 10 bases between them. The CDR3 length is 14 residues. CDR1 SEHNR and CDR2 FQNEAQ come from the germline V gene (reference sequence). The CDR3 nucleotides read TGTGCCAGCAGCCTCGGAGTAGCTAATGAAAAACTGTTTTTT. Encoded protein: CASSLGVANEKLFF. The variable domain in full, with the rest retrieved from reference TRBV7-9 and TRBJ1-4, is DTGVSQNPRHKITKRGQNVTFRCDPISEHNRLYWYRQTLGQGPEFLTYFQNEAQLEKSRLLSDRFSAERPKGSFSTLEIQRTEQGDSAMYLCASSLGVANEKLFFGSGTQLSVL.

This clonotype was recorded a few times. This chain links TRBV10-3 with TRBJ1-5, with D unresolved. The CDR3 extends over 12 amino acids. Germline CDR1 is ENHRY and CDR2 is SYGVKD. V lost 4 bases, J lost 0 bases, and 1 base lay in between. The CDR3 DNA follows: TGTGCCATCAGTGGTAGCAATCAGCCCCAGCATTTT. Translating gives CAISGSNQPQHF.

The chain recombines TRBV20-1 with TRBJ2-4; D might be TRBD1 (5 bases). Trimming stripped 3 bases from V and 13 bases from J, with 19 bases between. This CDR3 has 13 amino acids. Germline V gene sequence: CDR1 DFQATT, CDR2 SNEGSKA (reference sequence). CDR3 amino acids: CSARGSRGREQYF. The CDR3 bases are TGCAGTGCTAGGGGCAGTAGGGGTCGAGAGCAGTACTTC.

This clonotype has only a few counts. The gene calls are TRBV20-1 and TRBJ2-7, with TRBD2 matching 11 bases. CDR1 is DFQATT and CDR2 is SNEGSKA in the germline V gene (reference sequence). The CDR3 has 16 amino acids. With 5 bases clipped from V and 3 bases from J, the junction kept 12 bases outside the gene matches. The CDR3 nucleotides are TGCAGTGCTCCCGCCTCGACTAGCGGGGATTTCTACGAGCAGTACTTC. As protein: CSAPASTSGDFYEQYF.

The chain is built from TRBV7-2 and TRBJ2-7; 9 nucleotides match TRBD2. This CDR3 comprises 13 residues. Losses at the gene ends were 7 bases for V and 6 bases for J; bases not matched to a gene: 7. Per the germline V gene, CDR1 is SGHTA and CDR2 is FQGNSA. Here the CDR3 reads CASTAATSGEQYF. The DNA for the CDR3 is TGTGCCAGCACCGCCGCGACTAGCGGCGAGCAGTACTTC.

About this clonotype: Germline and junction disagree at one end, which may indicate a read error. This rearrangement joins TRBV10-3 to TRBJ2-7, with a weak D call TRBD1 (6 bases). Germline V gene data show CDR1 as ENHRY and CDR2 as SYGVKD. The CDR3 is 15 amino acids. The CDR3 here is CAISGGQLNSYEQYF. CDR3 DNA sequence: TGTGCCATTAGTGGAGGACAGTTGAACTCCTACGAGCAGTACTTC.